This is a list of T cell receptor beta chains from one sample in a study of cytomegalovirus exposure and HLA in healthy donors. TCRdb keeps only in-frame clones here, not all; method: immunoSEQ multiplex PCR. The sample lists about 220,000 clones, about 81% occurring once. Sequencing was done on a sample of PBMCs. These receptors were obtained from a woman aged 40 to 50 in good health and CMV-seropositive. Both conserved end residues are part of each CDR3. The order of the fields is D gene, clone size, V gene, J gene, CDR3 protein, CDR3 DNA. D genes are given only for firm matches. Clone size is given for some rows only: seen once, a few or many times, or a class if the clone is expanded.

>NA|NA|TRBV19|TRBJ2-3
CASSSGATTDTQYF
TGTGCCAGTAGTTCAGGGGCGACCACAGATACGCAGTATTTT
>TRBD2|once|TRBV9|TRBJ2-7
CASSVQAGTTTSGSQRMYEQYF
TGTGCCAGCAGCGTACAGGCAGGGACCACTACTAGCGGGAGCCAGCGGATGTACGAGCAGTACTTC
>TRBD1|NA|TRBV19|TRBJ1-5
CALSQGDSNQPQHF
TGTGCTCTCTCACAGGGGGACAGCAATCAGCCCCAGCATTTT
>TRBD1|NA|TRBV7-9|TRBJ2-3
CSSSSTGGPTDTQYF
TGTTCCAGCAGCTCAACAGGGGGTCCCACAGATACGCAGTATTTT
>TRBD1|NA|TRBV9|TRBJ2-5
CASSVATGGAETQYF
TGTGCCAGCAGCGTAGCTACAGGGGGCGCAGAGACCCAGTACTTC
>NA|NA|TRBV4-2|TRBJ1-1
CASSQLTQGTEAFF
TGTGCCAGCAGCCAACTCACTCAGGGCACTGAAGCTTTCTTT
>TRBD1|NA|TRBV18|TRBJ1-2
CASSPGDRTGYTF
TGTGCCAGCTCACCTGGGGACAGGACTGGCTACACCTTC
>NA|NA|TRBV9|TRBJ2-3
CASSVGLEGWADTQYF
TGTGCCAGCAGCGTAGGCCTGGAGGGATGGGCAGATACGCAGTATTTT
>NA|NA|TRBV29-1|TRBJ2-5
CSVLNAEETQYF
TGCAGCGTCTTGAACGCAGAAGAGACCCAGTACTTC
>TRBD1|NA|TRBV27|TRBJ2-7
CASSLRQGGSYEQYF
TGTGCCAGCAGTTTACGACAGGGTGGCTCCTACGAGCAGTACTTC
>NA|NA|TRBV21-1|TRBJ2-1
CASSEIPYYGSYNEQFF
TGTGCCAGCAGCGAAATACCCTATTATGGCTCCTACAATGAGCAGTTCTTC
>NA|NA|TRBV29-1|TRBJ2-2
CSVRRGHTGELFF
TGCAGCGTTCGTAGGGGTCACACCGGGGAGCTGTTTTTT
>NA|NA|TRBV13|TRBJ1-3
CASTLWGQSSGNTIYF
TGTGCCAGCACCCTATGGGGGCAAAGCTCTGGAAACACCATATATTTT
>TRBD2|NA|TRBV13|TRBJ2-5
CASSSPRLAGGETQYF
TGTGCCAGCAGCTCCCCCCGCCTAGCGGGGGGAGAGACCCAGTACTTC
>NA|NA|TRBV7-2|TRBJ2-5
CASSPQGHQETQYF
TGTGCCAGCAGCCCACAGGGCCACCAAGAGACCCAGTACTTC
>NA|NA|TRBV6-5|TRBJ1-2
CASSEEAVYGYTF
TGTGCCAGCAGTGAAGAAGCCGTCTATGGCTACACCTTC
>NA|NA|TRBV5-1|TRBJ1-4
CASSLAGGRGNEKLFF
TGCGCCAGCAGCTTGGCCGGAGGACGGGGAAATGAAAAACTGTTTTTT
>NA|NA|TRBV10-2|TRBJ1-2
CASSESIWGTHNYGYTF
TGCGCCAGCAGTGAGTCAATCTGGGGGACTCATAACTATGGCTACACCTTC
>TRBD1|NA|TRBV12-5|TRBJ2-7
CASGPWTGTEQYF
TGTGCTAGTGGCCCGTGGACAGGGACCGAGCAGTACTTC
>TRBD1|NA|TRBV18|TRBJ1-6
CASSPRGQVFSPLHF
TGTGCCAGCTCACCAAGGGGACAGGTCTTTTCACCCCTCCACTTT
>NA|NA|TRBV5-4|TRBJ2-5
CASSLELARETQYF
TGTGCCAGCAGCTTGGAACTAGCACGGGAGACCCAGTACTTC
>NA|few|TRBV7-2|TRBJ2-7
CASSLATGSSYEQYF
TGTGCCAGCAGCTTAGCAACAGGGTCCTCCTACGAGCAGTACTTC
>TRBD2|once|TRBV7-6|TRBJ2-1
CASSFFSSGSRNEQFF
TGTGCCAGCAGCTTTTTCTCTAGCGGGAGTAGAAATGAGCAGTTCTTC
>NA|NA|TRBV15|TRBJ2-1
CATDGGSSYNEQFF
TGTGCCACCGATGGGGGGAGCTCCTACAATGAGCAGTTCTTC
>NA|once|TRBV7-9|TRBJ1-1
CASSLARVGDTEAFF
TGTGCCAGCAGCTTAGCCAGGGTAGGGGACACTGAAGCTTTCTTT
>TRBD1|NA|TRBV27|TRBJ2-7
CASSYQGAAYEQYF
TGTGCCAGCAGTTATCAGGGGGCAGCCTACGAGCAGTACTTC
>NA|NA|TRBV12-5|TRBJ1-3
CASGPGGRSGNTIYF
TGTGCTAGTGGTCCCGGGGGGCGCTCTGGAAACACCATATATTTT
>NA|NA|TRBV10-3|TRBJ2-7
CAIGATGSSYEQYF
TGTGCCATCGGAGCTACCGGGAGCTCCTACGAGCAGTACTTC
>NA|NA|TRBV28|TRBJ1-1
CASSFLAWSGNTEAFF
TGTGCCAGCAGTTTCCTGGCCTGGTCGGGGAACACTGAAGCTTTCTTT
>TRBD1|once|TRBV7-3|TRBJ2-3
CASSFGQGLADTQYF
TGTGCCAGCAGCTTCGGACAGGGGTTGGCAGATACGCAGTATTTT
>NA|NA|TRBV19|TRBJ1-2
CASSIGWSVAPLNGGYTF
TGTGCCAGTAGTATCGGGTGGTCGGTGGCTCCGCTTAATGGAGGCTACACCTTC
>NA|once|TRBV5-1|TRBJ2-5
CASSLDGRETQYF
TGCGCCAGCAGCTTGGATGGCCGAGAGACCCAGTACTTC
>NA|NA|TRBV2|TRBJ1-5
CASSATGSQVHQPQHF
TGTGCCAGCAGTGCAACAGGTTCCCAGGTCCATCAGCCCCAGCATTTT
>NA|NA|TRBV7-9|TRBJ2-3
CSSSFTGDTQYF
TGTTCCAGCAGCTTTACAGGCGATACGCAGTATTTT
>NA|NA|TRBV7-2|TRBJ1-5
CASNHIGARNQPQHF
TGTGCCAGCAACCATATAGGGGCTCGCAATCAGCCCCAGCATTTT
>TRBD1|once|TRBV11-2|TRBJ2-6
CASSSQGAGANVLTF
TGTGCCAGCAGCTCACAGGGGGCCGGGGCCAACGTCCTGACTTTC
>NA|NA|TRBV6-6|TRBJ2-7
CASSYVGSSYEQYF
TGTGCCAGCAGTTACGTAGGGAGTTCCTACGAGCAGTACTTC
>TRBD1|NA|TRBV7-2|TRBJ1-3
CASSLYPRTGGNTIYF
TGTGCCAGCAGCTTATATCCCAGGACAGGAGGAAACACCATATATTTT
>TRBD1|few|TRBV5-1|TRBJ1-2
CASSFGTVYGYTF
TGCGCCAGCAGCTTCGGGACAGTCTATGGCTACACCTTC
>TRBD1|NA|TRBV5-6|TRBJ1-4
CASSLQGNNEKLFF
TGTGCCAGCAGCTTACAGGGGAATAATGAAAAACTGTTTTTT
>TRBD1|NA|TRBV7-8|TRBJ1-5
CASSLGLTGGAGQPQHF
TGTGCCAGCAGCTTAGGCCTCACAGGGGGCGCCGGTCAGCCCCAGCATTTT
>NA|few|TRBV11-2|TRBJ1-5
CASSLVLGGSQPQHF
TGTGCCAGCAGCTTAGTCCTGGGGGGGAGTCAGCCCCAGCATTTT
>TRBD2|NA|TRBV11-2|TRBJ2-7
CASSRSGGGYSYEQYF
TGTGCCAGCAGCCGCTCGGGCGGGGGTTACTCCTACGAGCAGTACTTC
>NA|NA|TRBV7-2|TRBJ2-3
CASSLPAGSADTQYF
TGTGCCAGCAGCTTACCGGCGGGCAGCGCAGATACGCAGTATTTT
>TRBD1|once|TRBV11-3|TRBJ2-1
CASSFGQGSYNEQFF
TGTGCCAGCAGCTTCGGACAGGGATCCTACAATGAGCAGTTCTTC
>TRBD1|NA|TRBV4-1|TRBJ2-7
CASSPQDFLPGQGYEQYF
TGCGCCAGCAGCCCCCAAGACTTCCTCCCGGGACAGGGCTACGAGCAGTACTTC
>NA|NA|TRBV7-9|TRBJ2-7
CSSSLGARGRSSYEQYF
TGTTCCAGCAGCTTAGGGGCCAGGGGAAGGAGCTCCTACGAGCAGTACTTC
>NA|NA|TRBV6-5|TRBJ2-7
CASSLRVASYEQYF
TGTGCCAGCAGTCTACGAGTAGCGTCATACGAGCAGTACTTC
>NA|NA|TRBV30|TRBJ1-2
CAHQSHGYTF
TGTGCTCATCAAAGCCATGGCTACACCTTC
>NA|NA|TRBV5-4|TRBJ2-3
CASSFDRTDTQYF
TGTGCCAGCAGCTTCGACAGGACAGATACGCAGTATTTT
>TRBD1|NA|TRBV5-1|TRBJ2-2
CASSVGQGYTGELFF
TGCGCCAGCAGCGTAGGACAGGGGTACACCGGGGAGCTGTTTTTT
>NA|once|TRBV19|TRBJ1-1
CASKLDRTGNTEAFF
TGTGCCAGTAAACTAGACAGGACGGGAAACACTGAAGCTTTCTTT
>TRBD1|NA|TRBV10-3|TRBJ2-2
CAISGDRVLLGELFF
TGTGCCATCAGTGGAGACAGGGTGTTGCTCGGGGAGCTGTTTTTT
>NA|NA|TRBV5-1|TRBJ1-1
CASSLVEGKTEAFF
TGCGCCAGCAGCTTGGTGGAGGGGAAGACTGAAGCTTTCTTT
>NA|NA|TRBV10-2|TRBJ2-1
CASSGAGRSYNEQFF
TGCGCCAGCAGTGGGGCGGGACGGAGCTACAATGAGCAGTTCTTC
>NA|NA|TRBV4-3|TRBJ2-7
CASSAPGVPSYEQYF
TGCGCCAGCAGCGCACCGGGGGTTCCCTCCTACGAGCAGTACTTC